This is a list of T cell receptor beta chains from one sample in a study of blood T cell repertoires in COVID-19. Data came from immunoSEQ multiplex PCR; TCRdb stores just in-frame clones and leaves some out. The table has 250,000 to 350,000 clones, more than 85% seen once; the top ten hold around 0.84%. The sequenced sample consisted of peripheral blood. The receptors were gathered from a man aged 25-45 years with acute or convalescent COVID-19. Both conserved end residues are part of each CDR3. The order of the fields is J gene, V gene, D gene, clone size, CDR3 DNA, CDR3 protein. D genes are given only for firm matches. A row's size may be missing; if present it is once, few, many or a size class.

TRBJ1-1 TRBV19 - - TGTGCCAGTAGCCCGTGGAGAATCGGTGAAGCTTTCTTT CASSPWRIGEAFF
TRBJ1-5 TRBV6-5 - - TGTGCCAGCAGCGCGACGGGGGGCGGTCAGCCCCAGCATTTT CASSATGGGQPQHF
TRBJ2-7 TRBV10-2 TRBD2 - TGCGCCAGCAAACTAGCGGGGGCTAGCTCCTACGAGCAGTACTTC CASKLAGASSYEQYF
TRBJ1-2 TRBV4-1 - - TGCGCCAGCAGCCAAGTGGTGAGCTATGGCTACACCTTC CASSQVVSYGYTF
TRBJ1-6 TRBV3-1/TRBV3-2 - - TGTGCCAGCAGCCAAGTGATTGGGGGGAATTCACCCCTCCACTTT CASSQVIGGNSPLHF
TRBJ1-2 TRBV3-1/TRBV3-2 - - TGTGCCAGCAGCCAAGGTTCGGTCACAGCCTATGGCTACACCTTC CASSQGSVTAYGYTF
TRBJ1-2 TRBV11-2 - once TGTGCCAGCAGCTTAGGCGGGGTCTATGGCTACACCTTC CASSLGGVYGYTF
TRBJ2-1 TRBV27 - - TGTGCCAGCAGTGCAGGTGTTTCGACAGGGAGTTTAATTAGCGGTATCGCCAATGAGCAGTTCTTC CASSAGVSTGSLISGIANEQFF
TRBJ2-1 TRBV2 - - TGTGCCAGACAGGGCCAGATCTCCTACAATGAGCAGTTCTTC CARQGQISYNEQFF
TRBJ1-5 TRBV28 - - TGTGCCAGCAGTTTTTTTCTGAATCAGCCCCAGCATTTT CASSFFLNQPQHF
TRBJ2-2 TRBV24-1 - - TGTGCCACCAGTGACAACTATGACGGGGAGCTGTTTTTT CATSDNYDGELFF
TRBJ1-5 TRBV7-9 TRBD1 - TGTGCCAGCAGCTTCCAAGCCGGGACAGGGGATCAGCCCCAGCATTTT CASSFQAGTGDQPQHF
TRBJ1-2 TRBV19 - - TGTGCCAGTAGTCTGCGGGGGATTCAGGGCTACACCTTC CASSLRGIQGYTF
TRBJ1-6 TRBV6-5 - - TGTGCCAGCAGATCAGGGGAGAGGTATAATTCACCCCTCCACTTT CASRSGERYNSPLHF
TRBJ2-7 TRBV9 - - TGTGCCAGCAGCCTACGACAGGGCGGGAACTACGAGCAGTACTTC CASSLRQGGNYEQYF
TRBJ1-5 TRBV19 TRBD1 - TGTGCCAGTAGTACGGGACAGGGGGTCTATCAGCCCCAGCATTTT CASSTGQGVYQPQHF
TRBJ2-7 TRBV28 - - TGTGCCAGCTTAGGGGCGCTCCCCGGGGAGCAGTACTTC CASLGALPGEQYF
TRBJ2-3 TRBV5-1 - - TGCGCCAGCAGCCAAACAGGGTCGGATACGCAGTATTTT CASSQTGSDTQYF
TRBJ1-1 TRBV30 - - TGTGCCTGGAGGAAACACCGAAACACTGAAGCTTTCTTT CAWRKHRNTEAFF
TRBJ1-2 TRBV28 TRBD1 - TGTGCCAGCAGGGGGGGACAGGGACCTTATGGCTACACCTTC CASRGGQGPYGYTF
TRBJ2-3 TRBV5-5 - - TGTGCCAGCAGTCTCAGACACCGGGGAGATCCAGATACGCAGTATTTT CASSLRHRGDPDTQYF
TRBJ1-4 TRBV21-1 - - TGTGCCAGCAGCAAGGAACTCCGGGACCCCGGAGGGAATGGTAATGAAAAACTGTTTTTT CASSKELRDPGGNGNEKLFF
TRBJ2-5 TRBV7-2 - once TGTGCCAGCAGCTTGGGTTGGATAACGGATGCGGGCGAGACCCAGTACTTC CASSLGWITDAGETQYF
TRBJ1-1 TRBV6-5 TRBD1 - TGTGCCAGCAGAACGGACAGGGGCTCTGAAGCTTTCTTT CASRTDRGSEAFF
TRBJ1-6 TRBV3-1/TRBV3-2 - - TGTGCCAGCAGCCTAGCCACACATGGATCACCCCTCCACTTT CASSLATHGSPLHF
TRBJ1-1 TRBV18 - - TGTGCCAGCTCAGCGAAGGGGGACACTGAAGCTTTCTTT CASSAKGDTEAFF
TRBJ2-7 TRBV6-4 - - TGTGCCAGCAGTGACCTAACAGGGAACTCCTACGAGCAGTACTTC CASSDLTGNSYEQYF
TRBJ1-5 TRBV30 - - TGTGCCTGGAACGGACAGTCTAGAAATCAGCCCCAGCATTTT CAWNGQSRNQPQHF
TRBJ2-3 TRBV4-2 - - TGTGCCAGCAGCCAAGGGTTCGGAGGGATAGCGGTAAGCGTCACAGATACGCAGTATTTT CASSQGFGGIAVSVTDTQYF
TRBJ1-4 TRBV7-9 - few TGTGCCAGCAGCCGAGACAGCGTTGCAACTAATGAAAAACTGTTTTTT CASSRDSVATNEKLFF
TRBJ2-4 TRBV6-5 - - TGTGCCAGCAGCGACCCGCAGGGGGGCAAAAACATTCAGTACTTC CASSDPQGGKNIQYF
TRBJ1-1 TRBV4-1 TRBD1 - TGCGCCAGCAGCCAGTCCTATGGACAGGACACTGAAGCTTTCTTT CASSQSYGQDTEAFF
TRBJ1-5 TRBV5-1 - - TGCGCCAGCAGCTTGGGTCAGGGCCTCAATCAGCCCCAGCATTTT CASSLGQGLNQPQHF
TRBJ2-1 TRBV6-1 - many TGTGCCAGCAGTGAAGGGACAAACAATGAGCAGTTCTTC CASSEGTNNEQFF
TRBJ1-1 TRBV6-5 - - TGTGCCAGCAGTTTGGGAGGTCTGGGCACTGAAGCTTTCTTT CASSLGGLGTEAFF
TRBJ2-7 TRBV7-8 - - TGTGCCAGCAGCTTGGCAGCGACCTACGAGCAGTACTTC CASSLAATYEQYF
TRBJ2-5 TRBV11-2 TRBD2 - TGTGCCAGCTGCAATACCGAGGGGCTAGCGGGAGAGACCCAGTACTTC CASCNTEGLAGETQYF
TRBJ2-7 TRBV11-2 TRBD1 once TGTGCCAGCAGCCCTCGACAGGGCGATCGATATGAGCAGTACTTC CASSPRQGDRYEQYF
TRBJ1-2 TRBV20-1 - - TGCAGTGCTAGTGTTCAGGAGGTAACCGGCTATGGCTACACCTTC CSASVQEVTGYGYTF
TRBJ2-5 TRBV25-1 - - TGTGCCAGCAGTGACCCCTCAGCGGGTAGGGAGACCCAGTACTTC CASSDPSAGRETQYF
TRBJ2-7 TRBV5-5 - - TGTGCCAGCAGCTTGGGTCCAGGGGAGCTCTACGAGCAGTACTTC CASSLGPGELYEQYF
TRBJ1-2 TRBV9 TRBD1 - TGTGCCAGCACCGTGGGGGACAGGTATCACTATGGCTACACCTTC CASTVGDRYHYGYTF
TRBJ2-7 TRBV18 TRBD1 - TGTGCCAGCTCACCACGTCGGGACAGGGGACCCTACGAGCAGTACTTC CASSPRRDRGPYEQYF
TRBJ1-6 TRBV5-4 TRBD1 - TGTGCCAGCAGCGGAACGGGACAGAGCTCCTATAATTCACCCCTCCACTTT CASSGTGQSSYNSPLHF
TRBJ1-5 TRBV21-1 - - TGTGCCAGCAGCACTCCCCAGGACAGGGGCGGGAATGGGATTAATCAGCCCCAGCATTTT CASSTPQDRGGNGINQPQHF
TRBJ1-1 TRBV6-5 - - TGTGCCAGCAGTTCCCAGGGGAACACTGAAGCTTTCTTT CASSSQGNTEAFF
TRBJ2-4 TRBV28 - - TGTGCCAGCGCTCAGGGGAACATTCAGTACTTC CASAQGNIQYF
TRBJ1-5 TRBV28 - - TGTGCCAGCTCTTCCGGGGGACGCCTAGATCAGCCCCAGCATTTT CASSSGGRLDQPQHF
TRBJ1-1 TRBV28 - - TGTGCCAGCAGTTTTATTAGGGGACAACCTGAAGCTTTCTTT CASSFIRGQPEAFF
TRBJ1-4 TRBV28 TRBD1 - TGTGCCAGCAGGTTGACAGGGAAGGGGACCGGGCCTAATGAAAAACTGTTTTTT CASRLTGKGTGPNEKLFF
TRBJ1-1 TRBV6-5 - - TGTGCCAGCAGGCCCGACAGGAACACTGAAGCTTTCTTT CASRPDRNTEAFF
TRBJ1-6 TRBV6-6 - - TGTGCCAGCAGTCGTAAGGGGGGGTCTAGCTCCTATAATTCACCCCTCCACTTT CASSRKGGSSSYNSPLHF
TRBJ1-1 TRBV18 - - TGTGCCAGCTCACCAAATTCTCCGGGACAAGGGCCTAGAGCTTTCTTT CASSPNSPGQGPRAFF